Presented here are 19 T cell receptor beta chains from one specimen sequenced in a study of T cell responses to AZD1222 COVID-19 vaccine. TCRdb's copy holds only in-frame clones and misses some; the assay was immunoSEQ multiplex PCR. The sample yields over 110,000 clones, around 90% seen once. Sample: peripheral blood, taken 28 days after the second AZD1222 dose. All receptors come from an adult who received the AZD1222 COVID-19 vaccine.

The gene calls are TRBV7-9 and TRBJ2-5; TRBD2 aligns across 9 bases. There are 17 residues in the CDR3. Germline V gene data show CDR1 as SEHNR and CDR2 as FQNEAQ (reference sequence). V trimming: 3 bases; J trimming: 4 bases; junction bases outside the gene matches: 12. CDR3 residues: CASSLLGGGRARETQYF. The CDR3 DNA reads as TGTGCCAGCAGCTTGCTTGGCGGCGGGAGGGCTCGAGAGACCCAGTACTTC.

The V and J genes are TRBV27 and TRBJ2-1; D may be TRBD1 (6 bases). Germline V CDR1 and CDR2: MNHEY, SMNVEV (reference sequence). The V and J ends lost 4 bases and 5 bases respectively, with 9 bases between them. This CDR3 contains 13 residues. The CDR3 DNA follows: TGTGCCAGCAGTTGGGACACGGACAATGAGCAGTTCTTC. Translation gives CASSWDTDNEQFF.

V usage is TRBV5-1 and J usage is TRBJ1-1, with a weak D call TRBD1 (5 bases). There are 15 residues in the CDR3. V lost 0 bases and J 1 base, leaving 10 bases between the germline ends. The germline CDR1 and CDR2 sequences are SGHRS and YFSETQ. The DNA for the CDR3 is TGCGCCAGCAGCTTGGAAGGGGCCGGGAACACTGAAGCTTTCTTT. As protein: CASSLEGAGNTEAFF.

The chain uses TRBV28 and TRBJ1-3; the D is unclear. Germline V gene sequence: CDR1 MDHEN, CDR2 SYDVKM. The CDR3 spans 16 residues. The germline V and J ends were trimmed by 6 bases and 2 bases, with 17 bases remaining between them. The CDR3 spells CASSPHQFRPGNTIYF. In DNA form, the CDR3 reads TGTGCCAGCAGCCCTCATCAGTTTCGACCTGGAAACACCATATATTTT. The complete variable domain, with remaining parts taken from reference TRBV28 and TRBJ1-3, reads DVKVTQSSRYLVKRTGEKVFLECVQDMDHENMFWYRQDPGLGLRLIYFSYDVKMKEKGDIPEGYSVSREKKERFSLILESASTNQTSMYLCASSPHQFRPGNTIYFGEGSWLTVV.

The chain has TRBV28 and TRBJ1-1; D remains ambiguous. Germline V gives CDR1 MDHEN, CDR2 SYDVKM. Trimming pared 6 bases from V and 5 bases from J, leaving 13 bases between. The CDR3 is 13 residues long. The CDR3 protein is CASSQYTRTEAFF. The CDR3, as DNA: TGTGCCAGCAGCCAATACACCAGGACTGAAGCTTTCTTT.

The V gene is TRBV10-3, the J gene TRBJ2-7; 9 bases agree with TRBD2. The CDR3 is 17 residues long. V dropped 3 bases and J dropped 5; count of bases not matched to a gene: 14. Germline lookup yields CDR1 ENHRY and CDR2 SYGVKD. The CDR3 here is CAISDSWGGAGGHEQYF. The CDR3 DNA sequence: TGTGCCATCAGTGACTCATGGGGGGGAGCGGGAGGTCACGAGCAGTACTTC.

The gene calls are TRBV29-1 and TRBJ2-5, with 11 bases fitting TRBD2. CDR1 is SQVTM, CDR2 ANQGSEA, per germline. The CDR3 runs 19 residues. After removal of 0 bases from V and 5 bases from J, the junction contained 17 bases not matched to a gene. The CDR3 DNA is TGCAGCGTTGAAGAATACGGGGCTAGCGGGAGGCCCGGGGGGGAGACCCAGTACTTC. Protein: CSVEEYGASGRPGGETQYF.

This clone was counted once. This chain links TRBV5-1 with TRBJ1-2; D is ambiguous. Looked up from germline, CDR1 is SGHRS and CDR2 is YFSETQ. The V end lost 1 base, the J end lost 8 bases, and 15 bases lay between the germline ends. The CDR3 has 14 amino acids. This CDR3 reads CASSLHAPTGGYTF. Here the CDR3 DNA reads TGCGCCAGCAGCTTGCATGCCCCGACGGGAGGCTACACCTTC. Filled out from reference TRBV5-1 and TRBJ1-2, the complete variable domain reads KAGVTQTPRYLIKTRGQQVTLSCSPISGHRSVSWYQQTPGQGLQFLFEYFSETQRNKGNFPGRFSGRQFSNSRSEMNVSTLELGDSALYLCASSLHAPTGGYTFGSGTRLTVV.

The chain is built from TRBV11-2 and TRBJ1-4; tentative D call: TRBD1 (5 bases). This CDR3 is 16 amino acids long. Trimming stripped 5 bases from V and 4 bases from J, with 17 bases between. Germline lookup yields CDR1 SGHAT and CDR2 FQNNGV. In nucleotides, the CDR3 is TGTGCCAGCAGCCTGGGGCCGGGACCCCTTAATGAAAAACTGTTTTTT. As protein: CASSLGPGPLNEKLFF. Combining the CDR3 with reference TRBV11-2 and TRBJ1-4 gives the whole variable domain EAGVAQSPRYKIIEKRQSVAFWCNPISGHATLYWYQQILGQGPKLLIQFQNNGVVDDSQLPKDRFSAERLKGVDSTLKIQPAKLEDSAVYLCASSLGPGPLNEKLFFGSGTQLSVL.

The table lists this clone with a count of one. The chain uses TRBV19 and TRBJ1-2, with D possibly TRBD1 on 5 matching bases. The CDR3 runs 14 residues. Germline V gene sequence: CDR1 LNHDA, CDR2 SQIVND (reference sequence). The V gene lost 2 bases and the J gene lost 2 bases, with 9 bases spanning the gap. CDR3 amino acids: CASSISGSNYGYTF. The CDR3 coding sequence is TGTGCCAGTAGTATATCAGGGAGCAACTATGGCTACACCTTC. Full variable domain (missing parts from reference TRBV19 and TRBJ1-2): DGGITQSPKYLFRKEGQNVTLSCEQNLNHDAMYWYRQDPGQGLRLIYYSQIVNDFQKGDIAEGYSVSREKKESFPLTVTSAQKNPTAFYLCASSISGSNYGYTFGSGTRLTVV.

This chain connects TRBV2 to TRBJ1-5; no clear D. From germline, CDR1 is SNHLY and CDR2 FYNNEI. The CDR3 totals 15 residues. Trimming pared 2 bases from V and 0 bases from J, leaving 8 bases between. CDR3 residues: CASSEWSNSNQPQHF. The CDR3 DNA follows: TGTGCCAGCAGTGAATGGTCTAATAGCAATCAGCCCCAGCATTTT.

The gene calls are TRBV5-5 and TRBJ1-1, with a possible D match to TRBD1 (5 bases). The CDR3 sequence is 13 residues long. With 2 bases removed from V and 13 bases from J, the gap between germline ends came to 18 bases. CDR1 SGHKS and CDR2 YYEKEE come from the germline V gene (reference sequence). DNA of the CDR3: TGTGCCAGCAGCTTAGGGACCGGGGGTATGGGTTTCTTT. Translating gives CASSLGTGGMGFF. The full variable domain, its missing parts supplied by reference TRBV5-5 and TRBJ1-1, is DAGVTQSPTHLIKTRGQQVTLRCSPISGHKSVSWYQQVLGQGPQFIFQYYEKEERGRGNFPDRFSARQFPNYSSELNVNALLLGDSALYLCASSLGTGGMGFFGQGTRLTVV.

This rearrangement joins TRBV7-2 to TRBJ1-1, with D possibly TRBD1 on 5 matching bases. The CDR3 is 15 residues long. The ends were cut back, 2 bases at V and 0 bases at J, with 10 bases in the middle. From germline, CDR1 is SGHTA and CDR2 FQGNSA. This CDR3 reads CASSLLGGLNTEAFF. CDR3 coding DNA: TGTGCCAGCAGCTTATTGGGGGGATTGAACACTGAAGCTTTCTTT.

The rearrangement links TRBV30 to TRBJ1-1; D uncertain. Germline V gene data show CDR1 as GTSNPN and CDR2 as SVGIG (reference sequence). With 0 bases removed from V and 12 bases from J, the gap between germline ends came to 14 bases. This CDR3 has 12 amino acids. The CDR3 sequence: CAWSVGPAGPFF. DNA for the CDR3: TGTGCCTGGAGTGTAGGTCCGGCGGGTCCTTTCTTT.

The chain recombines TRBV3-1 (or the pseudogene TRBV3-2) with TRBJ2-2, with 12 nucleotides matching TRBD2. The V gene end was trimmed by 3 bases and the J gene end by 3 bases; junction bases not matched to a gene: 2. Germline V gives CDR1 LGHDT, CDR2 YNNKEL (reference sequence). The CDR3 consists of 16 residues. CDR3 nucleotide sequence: TGTGCCAGCAGCCAGGGGACTAGCGGGCACACCGGGGAGCTGTTTTTT. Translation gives CASSQGTSGHTGELFF.

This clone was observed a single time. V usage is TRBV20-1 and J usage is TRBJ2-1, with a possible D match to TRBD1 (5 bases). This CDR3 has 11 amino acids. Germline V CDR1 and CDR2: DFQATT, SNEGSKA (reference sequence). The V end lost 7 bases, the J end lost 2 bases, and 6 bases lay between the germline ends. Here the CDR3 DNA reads TGCAGTGTGGGGCCCTACAATGAGCAGTTCTTC. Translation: CSVGPYNEQFF.

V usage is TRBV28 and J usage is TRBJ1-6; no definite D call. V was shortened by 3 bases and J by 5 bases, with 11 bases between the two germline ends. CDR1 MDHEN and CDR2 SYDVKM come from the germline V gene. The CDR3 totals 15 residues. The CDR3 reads CASSFSGGDNSPLHF. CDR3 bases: TGTGCCAGCAGTTTTAGCGGTGGAGATAATTCACCCCTCCACTTT.

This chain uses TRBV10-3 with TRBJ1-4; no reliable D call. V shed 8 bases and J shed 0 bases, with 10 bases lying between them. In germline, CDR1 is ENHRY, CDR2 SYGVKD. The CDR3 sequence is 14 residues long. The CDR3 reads CAIGIGTTNEKLFF. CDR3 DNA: TGTGCCATCGGAATAGGAACAACTAATGAAAAACTGTTTTTT.

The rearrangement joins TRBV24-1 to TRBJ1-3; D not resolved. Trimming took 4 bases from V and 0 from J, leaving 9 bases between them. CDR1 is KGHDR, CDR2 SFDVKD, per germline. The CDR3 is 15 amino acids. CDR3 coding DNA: TGTGCCACCAGTGACTTGGCCCCCTCTGGAAACACCATATATTTT. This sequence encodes CATSDLAPSGNTIYF.